The rows below give T cell receptor beta chains drawn from one sample of a study of T cell repertoires in cytomegalovirus infection. From the reads, TCRdb called clonotypes with MiXCR, one entry per CDR3 protein. The table lists about 310,000 distinct CDR3 sequences, 17% of them singletons, with around 12% in the top ten. The sequencing input was PBMCs. These receptor sequences come from a human donor in good health (CMV status not recorded). Some clones in this sample may be carry-over from other donors' samples. Both conserved end residues are part of each CDR3. Each record gives: D gene, clone size, V gene, J gene, CDR3 length, CDR3 protein, CDR3 DNA. The D gene is left open where the match is weak. Expanded clones are given a class, and other clones once, few, many or no size at all.

d_gene: NA
abundance: NA
v_gene: TRBV27
j_gene: TRBJ1-5
len: 16
CDR3aa: CASSLSGEYSNQPQHF
CDR3nt: TGTGCCAGCAGTTTATCGGGGGAGTATAGCAATCAGCCCCAGCATTTT

d_gene: NA
abundance: many
v_gene: TRBV12-3/TRBV12-4
j_gene: TRBJ2-7
len: 14
CDR3aa: CASSFSTSSYEQYF
CDR3nt: TGTGCCAGCAGTTTTTCCACGAGCTCCTACGAGCAGTACTTC

d_gene: TRBD2
abundance: NA
v_gene: TRBV11-2
j_gene: TRBJ2-1
len: 16
CDR3aa: CASTIPGLAPYNEQFF
CDR3nt: TGTGCCAGCACTATCCCGGGACTAGCGCCTTACAATGAGCAGTTCTTC

d_gene: TRBD2
abundance: few
v_gene: TRBV6-4
j_gene: TRBJ2-5
len: 16
CDR3aa: CASSDERGYPDDTQYF
CDR3nt: TGTGCCAGCAGTGACGAGCGGGGGTATCCAGATGACACCCAGTACTTC

d_gene: NA
abundance: NA
v_gene: TRBV4-3
j_gene: TRBJ1-6
len: 15
CDR3aa: CASSQEWRTNSPLHF
CDR3nt: TGCGCCAGCAGCCAAGAATGGCGGACTAATTCACCCCTCCACTTT

d_gene: NA
abundance: NA
v_gene: TRBV20-1
j_gene: TRBJ1-6
len: 16
CDR3aa: CSARDPGHPNFSPLHF
CDR3nt: TGCAGTGCTAGAGATCCCGGGCACCCAAATTTTTCACCCCTCCACTTT

d_gene: TRBD2
abundance: few
v_gene: TRBV7-9
j_gene: TRBJ2-1
len: 13
CDR3aa: CASTGGETNEQFF
CDR3nt: TGTGCCAGCACGGGGGGGGAAACCAATGAGCAGTTCTTC

d_gene: NA
abundance: many
v_gene: TRBV6-1
j_gene: TRBJ1-1
len: 17
CDR3aa: CASSRTGAGRERTEAFF
CDR3nt: TGTGCCAGCAGTAGGACCGGGGCTGGTCGAGAGAGGACTGAAGCTTTCTTT

d_gene: TRBD1
abundance: NA
v_gene: TRBV28
j_gene: TRBJ2-7
len: 15
CDR3aa: CASSIGTGQSYEQYF
CDR3nt: TGTGCCAGCAGTATCGGGACAGGGCAATCCTACGAGCAGTACTTC

d_gene: NA
abundance: NA
v_gene: TRBV7-9
j_gene: TRBJ2-7
len: 14
CDR3aa: CASSLVMGSREQYF
CDR3nt: TGTGCCAGCAGCTTAGTAATGGGCAGCAGAGAGCAGTACTTC

d_gene: TRBD1
abundance: many
v_gene: TRBV7-9
j_gene: TRBJ2-3
len: 16
CDR3aa: CASSPGQSLITDTQYF
CDR3nt: TGTGCCAGCAGCCCGGGACAGTCCTTAATCACAGATACGCAGTATTTT

d_gene: TRBD2
abundance: many
v_gene: TRBV7-2
j_gene: TRBJ2-3
len: 15
CDR3aa: CASSLQRGRSDTQYF
CDR3nt: TGTGCCAGCAGCTTACAGCGGGGGCGTAGTGATACGCAGTATTTT

d_gene: NA
abundance: NA
v_gene: TRBV5-4
j_gene: TRBJ1-1
len: 15
CDR3aa: CASSLSPGANTEAFF
CDR3nt: TGTGCCAGCAGCTTGTCTCCAGGGGCGAACACTGAAGCTTTCTTT

d_gene: NA
abundance: many
v_gene: TRBV7-2
j_gene: TRBJ1-1
len: 13
CDR3aa: CASRGQRNTEAFF
CDR3nt: TGTGCCAGCAGAGGACAGAGGAACACTGAAGCTTTCTTT

d_gene: NA
abundance: few
v_gene: TRBV28
j_gene: TRBJ1-1
len: 13
CDR3aa: CASGGVMNTEAFF
CDR3nt: TGTGCCAGCGGGGGGGTTATGAACACTGAAGCTTTCTTT

d_gene: NA
abundance: many
v_gene: TRBV6-2/TRBV6-3
j_gene: TRBJ2-1
len: 10
CDR3aa: CASGNNEQFF
CDR3nt: TGTGCCAGCGGCAACAATGAGCAGTTCTTC

d_gene: TRBD2
abundance: few
v_gene: TRBV20-1
j_gene: TRBJ2-5
len: 15
CDR3aa: CSARASGGASETQYF
CDR3nt: TGCAGTGCTAGGGCTAGCGGGGGGGCCTCGGAGACCCAGTACTTC

d_gene: NA
abundance: NA
v_gene: TRBV11-2
j_gene: TRBJ2-7
len: 17
CDR3aa: CASSLLRRQGITYEQYF
CDR3nt: TGTGCCAGCAGCTTACTACGGAGGCAGGGCATAACCTACGAGCAGTACTTC

d_gene: NA
abundance: NA
v_gene: TRBV12-3/TRBV12-4
j_gene: TRBJ2-5
len: 14
CDR3aa: CASSLSGIRETQYF
CDR3nt: TGTGCCAGCAGTTTGTCAGGGATAAGAGAGACCCAGTACTTC

d_gene: NA
abundance: few
v_gene: TRBV12-3/TRBV12-4
j_gene: TRBJ1-3
len: 14
CDR3aa: CASDMGNYGNTIYF
CDR3nt: TGTGCCAGCGACATGGGCAATTATGGAAACACCATATATTTT

d_gene: NA
abundance: few
v_gene: TRBV7-7
j_gene: TRBJ2-5
len: 14
CDR3aa: CASSRQGVQETQYF
CDR3nt: TGTGCTAGCAGCCGCCAGGGTGTCCAAGAGACCCAGTACTTC

d_gene: TRBD1
abundance: few
v_gene: TRBV12-3/TRBV12-4
j_gene: TRBJ2-7
len: 19
CDR3aa: CASSFLVSAGTGTTGEQYF
CDR3nt: TGTGCCAGCAGCTTCTTGGTCTCTGCCGGGACAGGGACGACGGGGGAGCAGTACTTC

d_gene: NA
abundance: few
v_gene: TRBV29-1
j_gene: TRBJ1-1
len: 12
CDR3aa: CSVGGQNTEAFF
CDR3nt: TGCAGCGTGGGGGGACAGAACACTGAAGCTTTCTTT

d_gene: NA
abundance: NA
v_gene: TRBV20-1
j_gene: TRBJ1-1
len: 13
CDR3aa: CSASLHRNTEAFF
CDR3nt: TGCAGTGCTAGTTTACATCGAAACACTGAAGCTTTCTTT

d_gene: TRBD1
abundance: few
v_gene: TRBV6-6
j_gene: TRBJ2-1
len: 15
CDR3aa: CASSLDRGPGNEQFF
CDR3nt: TGTGCCAGCAGCCTGGACAGGGGGCCCGGCAATGAGCAGTTCTTC

d_gene: NA
abundance: many
v_gene: TRBV7-9
j_gene: TRBJ1-4
len: 14
CDR3aa: CASSSYYTNEKLFF
CDR3nt: TGTGCCAGCAGCTCCTATTACACTAATGAAAAACTGTTTTTT

d_gene: TRBD2
abundance: NA
v_gene: TRBV20-1
j_gene: TRBJ2-3
len: 19
CDR3aa: CSAKGSGTRSIRTSDTQYF
CDR3nt: TGCAGTGCTAAGGGGTCCGGGACTAGATCTATCCGAACCTCAGATACGCAGTATTTT

d_gene: NA
abundance: NA
v_gene: TRBV7-2
j_gene: TRBJ2-3
len: 17
CDR3aa: CASSLYQAGASTDTQYF
CDR3nt: TGTGCCAGCAGCTTATATCAGGCGGGGGCGAGCACAGATACGCAGTATTTT

d_gene: TRBD1
abundance: NA
v_gene: TRBV6-8
j_gene: TRBJ1-2
len: 13
CDR3aa: CASMQGASHGYTF
CDR3nt: TGTGCCAGTATGCAGGGGGCGTCCCATGGCTACACCTTC

d_gene: TRBD1
abundance: NA
v_gene: TRBV20-1
j_gene: TRBJ1-2
len: 15
CDR3aa: CSVSTGQGADYGYTF
CDR3nt: TGCAGTGTTAGCACCGGACAGGGGGCGGACTATGGCTACACCTTC

d_gene: TRBD2
abundance: many
v_gene: TRBV20-1
j_gene: TRBJ2-3
len: 15
CDR3aa: CSARDSGGPPDTQYF
CDR3nt: TGCAGTGCTAGAGATTCGGGGGGGCCCCCAGATACGCAGTATTTT

d_gene: NA
abundance: NA
v_gene: TRBV20-1
j_gene: TRBJ1-4
len: 12
CDR3aa: CSAEGPNEKLFF
CDR3nt: TGCAGTGCTGAGGGACCTAATGAAAAACTGTTTTTT

d_gene: TRBD1
abundance: many
v_gene: TRBV7-8
j_gene: TRBJ1-4
len: 16
CDR3aa: CASSAQGVTTNEKLFF
CDR3nt: TGTGCCAGCAGCGCACAGGGGGTTACGACTAATGAAAAACTGTTTTTT

d_gene: NA
abundance: NA
v_gene: TRBV10-3
j_gene: TRBJ2-7
len: 14
CDR3aa: CAISDRQSSYEQYF
CDR3nt: TGTGCCATCAGTGATAGACAGAGCTCCTACGAGCAGTACTTC

d_gene: NA
abundance: few
v_gene: TRBV6-1
j_gene: TRBJ1-2
len: 13
CDR3aa: CASSLGTPYGYTF
CDR3nt: TGTGCCAGCAGCCTCGGGACTCCCTATGGCTACACCTTC

d_gene: NA
abundance: few
v_gene: TRBV10-3
j_gene: TRBJ2-1
len: 13
CDR3aa: CAISESGSNEQFF
CDR3nt: TGTGCCATCAGTGAGTCGGGTTCCAATGAGCAGTTCTTC

d_gene: NA
abundance: NA
v_gene: TRBV20-1
j_gene: TRBJ2-7
len: 10
CDR3aa: CSAGDYEQYF
CDR3nt: TGCAGTGCCGGAGACTACGAGCAGTACTTC

d_gene: NA
abundance: many
v_gene: TRBV5-4
j_gene: TRBJ1-1
len: 15
CDR3aa: CASSPRGRGGTEAFF
CDR3nt: TGTGCCAGCAGCCCCCGAGGGAGGGGAGGTACCGAAGCTTTCTTT